These 20 T cell receptor beta chains originate from one sample sequenced in a study of blood T cell repertoires in COVID-19. Sequenced by immunoSEQ multiplex PCR; TCRdb stores in-frame clones only, minus some. The table has about 78,000 clones, roughly 87% seen once; the top ten hold 0.8% to 1.3%. Sequenced input: peripheral blood. These receptors were obtained from a woman between 45 and 65 years old in a cohort sampled during active COVID-19.

V usage is TRBV6-4 and J usage is TRBJ2-1; D unclear. This CDR3 comprises 14 residues. V was clipped by 8 bases and J by 0 bases, with 11 bases between them. Germline lookup yields CDR1 MRHNA and CDR2 SNTAGT. CDR3 amino acids: CASGPNISYNEQFF. CDR3 sequence (DNA): TGTGCCAGCGGCCCGAACATCTCCTACAATGAGCAGTTCTTC.

The genes are TRBV5-4 and TRBJ2-1; TRBD2 matches at 7 bases. The V and J ends lost 0 bases and 6 bases, in that order; junction bases with no gene match: 6. The CDR3 runs to 15 residues. CDR1 is SGHNT, CDR2 YYREEE, per germline (reference sequence). The CDR3 DNA sequence: TGTGCCAGCAGCTTGGGCCTAGCGGAAGTCAATGAGCAGTTCTTC. Protein sequence: CASSLGLAEVNEQFF.

V and J are TRBV4-1 and TRBJ2-7, with a weak D call TRBD2 (7 bases). Trimming pared 4 bases from V and 5 bases from J, leaving 12 bases between. CDR3 length equals 13 residues. CDR1 and CDR2 (germline): MGHRA, YSYEKL. The CDR3 loop reads CASSLGGGNEQYF. DNA for the CDR3: TGCGCCAGCAGCCTAGGGGGGGGAAACGAGCAGTACTTC.

The V gene is TRBV2, the J gene TRBJ1-2, with D uncertain. V was cut by 0 bases and J by 8 bases, with 16 bases left in between. There are 15 residues in the CDR3. Germline V CDR1 and CDR2: SNHLY, FYNNEI. For the CDR3, the DNA is TGTGCCAGCAGTGAAGCGCGGGCTATCACGGGGGGCTACACCTTC. This sequence encodes CASSEARAITGGYTF.

The gene calls are TRBV19 and TRBJ1-1; D may be TRBD1 (5 bases). The CDR3 length is 13 residues. Germline CDR1 is LNHDA and CDR2 is SQIVND (reference sequence). Trimming cost V 6 bases and J 0 bases, with 8 bases left between them. CDR3 in amino acids: CASSDRLNTEAFF. CDR3 bases: TGTGCCAGTAGCGACAGATTGAACACTGAAGCTTTCTTT.

This clone is labeled as medium-sized. The V gene is TRBV4-2, the J gene TRBJ2-5; D not certain. Germline V gene lookup returns CDR1 LGHNA and CDR2 YNFKEQ. The V end was cut by 3 bases, the J end by 4 bases, with 12 bases between. The CDR3 extends over 14 amino acids. The CDR3 bases are TGTGCCAGCAGCCAGGGCAGAGTAGGAGAGACCCAGTACTTC. Translating it yields CASSQGRVGETQYF.

The CDR3 nucleotides read TGTGCCAGCAGGCAGGGGGCCAGGGAAGAGACCCAGTACTTC. Protein sequence: CASRQGAREETQYF. J is TRBJ2-5 and V is TRBV28, with TRBD1 matching over 8 bases. V lost 6 bases to trimming and J lost 3 bases; unmatched junction nucleotides: 6. The CDR3 contains 14 residues. Germline-derived CDR1 and CDR2 are MDHEN and SYDVKM.

This clone turned up a few times. The chain recombines TRBV5-1 with TRBJ2-7, with 11 bases aligning to TRBD2. The J segment lost 6 bases and the V segment lost 0 bases, leaving 11 bases of the junction unmatched. The CDR3 length is 17 residues. Per germline, CDR1 SGHRS and CDR2 YFSETQ. CDR3 in DNA: TGCGCCAGCAGCTTGGGGGGCCCTCTAGCGGGAGGAGCCGAGCAGTACTTC. This translates into CASSLGGPLAGGAEQYF.

The chain combines TRBV7-2 with TRBJ2-1; D perhaps matches TRBD2 (6 bases). Trimming removed 2 bases from V and 4 bases from J, with 12 bases in between. Germline V gene sequence: CDR1 SGHTA, CDR2 FQGNSA. This CDR3 is built from 15 residues. CDR3 sequence: CASSLKLAVYNEQFF. CDR3 sequence (DNA): TGTGCCAGCAGCTTAAAACTAGCAGTATACAATGAGCAGTTCTTC. The full variable domain, in which reference TRBV7-2 and TRBJ2-1 provide the parts outside the CDR3, is GAGVSQSPSNKVTEKGKDVELRCDPISGHTALYWYRQSLGQGLEFLIYFQGNSAPDKSGLPSDRFSAERTGGSVSTLTIQRTQQEDSAVYLCASSLKLAVYNEQFFGPGTRLTVL.

V usage is TRBV7-3 and J usage is TRBJ2-1, with D possibly matching TRBD1 (5 bases). The CDR3 spans 16 residues. Trimming removed 1 base at V and 6 bases at J, with 16 bases between. Germline-derived CDR1 and CDR2 are SGHTA and FQGTGA. In DNA form, the CDR3 reads TGTGCCAGCAGCTTAATGGGGCAGGGCAATAGCAATGAGCAGTTCTTC. This codes for CASSLMGQGNSNEQFF.

The rearrangement uses TRBV5-1 and TRBJ2-5; 11 positions match TRBD1. The ends lost 4 bases at V and 5 bases at J; junction bases unmatched: 4. This CDR3 contains 14 residues. Germline V gene data show CDR1 as SGHRS and CDR2 as YFSETQ. The CDR3 here is CASSRDRGWETQYF. The CDR3, as DNA: TGCGCCAGCAGCCGGGACAGGGGGTGGGAGACCCAGTACTTC.

The chain links TRBV9 to TRBJ2-5, with D maybe TRBD2 (6 bases). This CDR3 spans 14 amino acids. CDR1 is SGDLS, CDR2 YYNGEE, per germline. With 0 bases removed from V and 5 bases from J, the gap between germline ends came to 11 bases. The CDR3 nucleotides are TGTGCCAGCAGCGTAGATGGGAGGACGGAGACCCAGTACTTC. It is translated as CASSVDGRTETQYF.

The chain couples TRBV6-5 to TRBJ1-5; 8 positions agree with TRBD1. Germline CDR1 and CDR2: MNHEY and SVGAGI. The CDR3 has 16 amino acids. The ends lost 4 bases at V and 1 base at J; junction bases unmatched: 6. The DNA for the CDR3 is TGTGCCAGCAGTTCCACGCAGGGGGCCAGCAATCAGCCCCAGCATTTT. Amino acid sequence: CASSSTQGASNQPQHF.

V and J are TRBV2 and TRBJ2-7, with 7 bases matching TRBD1. The CDR3 length is 13 residues. The germline V gene encodes CDR1 SNHLY and CDR2 FYNNEI. Germline trimming cut 4 bases from V and 5 bases from J; bases unmatched to any gene: 5. CDR3 in DNA: TGTGCCAGCAGTGTGCAGGGGGTCAACGAGCAGTACTTC. Translated: CASSVQGVNEQYF. The whole variable domain, filled in from reference TRBV2 and TRBJ2-7, reads EPEVTQTPSHQVTQMGQEVILRCVPISNHLYFYWYRQILGQKVEFLVSFYNNEISEKSEIFDDQFSVERPDGSNFTLKIRSTKLEDSAMYFCASSVQGVNEQYFGPGTRLTVT.

The V and J genes are TRBV10-3 and TRBJ2-2; a weak D match, TRBD2 (7 bases). Between the trimmed V and J ends, which lost 6 bases and 10 bases, there was a span of 15 bases. There are 13 residues in the CDR3. Looked up from germline, CDR1 is ENHRY and CDR2 is SYGVKD. The CDR3 region is CAISLGGAEELFF. Here the CDR3 DNA reads TGTGCCATCAGCCTTGGGGGGGCCGAGGAGCTGTTTTTT.

The chain recombines TRBV18 with TRBJ2-1, with 9 bases identical to TRBD1. Germline values: CDR1 KGHSH, CDR2 LQKENI. The CDR3 is made up of 15 amino acids. The V gene end was trimmed by 3 bases and the J gene end by 10 bases; junction bases not matched to a gene: 10. This CDR3 reads CASSPPGQGSGEQFF. As DNA, the CDR3 is TGTGCCAGCTCACCCCCGGGACAGGGAAGTGGGGAGCAGTTCTTC.

This clone has only one observation. The genes are TRBV7-3 and TRBJ2-1; 9 bases line up with TRBD1. V trimming: 2 bases; J trimming: 7 bases; junction bases outside the gene matches: 6. The germline CDR1 and CDR2 sequences are SGHTA and FQGTGA. The CDR3 contains 15 residues. The CDR3 here is CASSLSGQGLNEQFF. The CDR3 DNA is TGTGCCAGCAGCTTATCGGGACAGGGTTTGAATGAGCAGTTCTTC.

The chain couples TRBV19 to TRBJ1-1, with a weak D call TRBD1 (6 bases). The V gene lost 5 bases and the J gene lost 0 bases, with 13 bases spanning the gap. The germline V gene has CDR1 LNHDA and CDR2 SQIVND (reference sequence). This CDR3 is 15 amino acids long. In DNA, the CDR3 is TGTGCCAGTAGTGAAACAGGGAGGGTGAACACTGAAGCTTTCTTT. It codes for CASSETGRVNTEAFF.

The chain carries TRBV6-5 and TRBJ1-2, with TRBD1 identical over 10 bases. CDR1 MNHEY and CDR2 SVGAGI come from the germline V gene. J was trimmed by 0 bases and V by 6 bases; bases with no gene match: 1. The CDR3 length is 14 residues. The CDR3 region is CASRTGGTNYGYTF. The DNA of the CDR3 is TGTGCCAGCAGGACAGGGGGCACTAACTATGGCTACACCTTC.

The chain carries TRBV7-8 and TRBJ1-5; D not certain. Germline-derived CDR1 and CDR2 are SGHVS and FQNEAQ. V was shortened by 3 bases and J by 5 bases, with 17 bases between the two germline ends. The CDR3 length is 16 residues. The CDR3 region is CASSFLSGYLHQPQHF. In nucleotides, the CDR3 is TGTGCCAGCAGCTTTTTAAGCGGATACTTACATCAGCCCCAGCATTTT.